This T cell receptor (beta chain) was captured by sequencing in a study of regulatory T cells in long-lasting Graves disease. Across the study: Under 3 months of antithyroid drugs had been taken by newly diagnosed Graves' patients.

For TCR beta, libraries came from iRepertoire HTBI primers and Arm-PCR of CDR3 regions. From the multiplex PCR reads, TCRdb called clonotypes with MiXCR, one entry per CDR3 protein. This sample has around 450,000 distinct CDR3 sequences, with about 15% found just once. The CDR3 extends over 15 amino acids. Germline V gene data show CDR1 as SGHNT and CDR2 as YENEEA. Trimming at V came to 2 bases and at J to 7 bases, leaving 7 bases not matched to a gene. Time point described: newly diagnosed GD, antithyroid drugs for less than 3 months. Scientists built the TCR library using RNA that was extracted from PBMCs. This same sample was also part of a study on T cells in Graves' hyperthyroidism and ophthalmopathy. That paper states: The TCR CDR3 first-round RT-PCR relied on the HTBI primer set.

The rearrangement uses TRBV11-3 and TRBJ2-2, with 7 bases identical to TRBD2. This sample comprised peripheral blood mononuclear cells (PBMCs), obtained at new diagnosis, from a patient treated with antithyroid drugs. The clonotype originates from a woman aged 40 to 55 with Graves disease. The CDR3 DNA sequence: TGTGCCAGCAGCTTACTAGCGGCCGGGGGCGGGGAGCTGTTTTTT. Protein product: CASSLLAAGGGELFF.